This T cell receptor (beta chain) is drawn from a study of T cell repertoires in cytomegalovirus infection. Study summary: Both a matching HLA type and CMV infection were indicated by public TCR beta signatures.

Turning to this clonotype: Its antigen is undetermined.

Study-wide results and limits: In two of eight donors, the top clonotype was HLA-C-restricted CMV-specific. Based on cumulative public TCR beta family frequency, carriers of CMV plus the relevant HLA were identified.

Germline V gives CDR1 MRHNA, CDR2 SNTAGT. The CDR3 spans 14 residues. Trimming stripped 6 bases from V and 0 bases from J, with 12 bases between. TCRdb redid the calling of the reads with MiXCR, one entry per CDR3 protein. The table shows 60,000 to 75,000 distinct CDR3 sequences, with 20% to 25% occurring only once. Source material: PBMCs, sequenced either directly or after in vitro stimulation (not recorded which). The sequence was obtained from a human donor in good health (CMV status not recorded). Some clones in this sample may be carry-over from other donors' samples. This chain links TRBV6-4 with TRBJ2-7, with D tentatively TRBD1 or TRBD2 (5 bases each). In DNA, the CDR3 is TGTGCCAGCAGCCCAAAGGGGAGCTCCTACGAGCAGTACGTC. Encoded protein: CASSPKGSSYEQYV.